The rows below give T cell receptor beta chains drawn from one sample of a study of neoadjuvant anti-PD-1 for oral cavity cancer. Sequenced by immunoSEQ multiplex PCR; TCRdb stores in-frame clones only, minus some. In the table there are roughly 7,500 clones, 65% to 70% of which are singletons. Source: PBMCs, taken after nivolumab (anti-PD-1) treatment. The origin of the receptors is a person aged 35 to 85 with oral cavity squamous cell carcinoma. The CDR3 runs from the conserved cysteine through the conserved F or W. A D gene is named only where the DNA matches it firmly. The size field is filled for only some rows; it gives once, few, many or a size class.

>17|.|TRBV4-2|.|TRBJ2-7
TGTGCCAGCAGCCAAGATAGGGGGGGGCACCTCTCCTACGAGCAGTACTTC
CASSQDRGGHLSYEQYF
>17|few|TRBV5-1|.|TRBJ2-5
TGCGCCAGCAGCTTGGGTGGCGGGGCAGCGGTGGTGGAGACCCAGTACTTC
CASSLGGGAAVVETQYF
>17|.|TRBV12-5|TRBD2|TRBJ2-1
TGTGCTAGTGGTTTGGTTCAACCCGGGACTACCTACAATGAGCAGTTCTTC
CASGLVQPGTTYNEQFF
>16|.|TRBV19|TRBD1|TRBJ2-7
TGTGCCAGTAGTTCAGGGGGACAGGGAATGATGGACGAGCAGTACTTC
CASSSGGQGMMDEQYF
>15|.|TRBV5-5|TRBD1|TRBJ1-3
TGTGCCAGCAGGGACAGGACCCGGACGGGAAACACCATATATTTT
CASRDRTRTGNTIYF
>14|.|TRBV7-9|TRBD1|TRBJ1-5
TGTGCCACGCAGGGACAGGGGGTCAATCAGCCCCAGCATTTT
CATQGQGVNQPQHF
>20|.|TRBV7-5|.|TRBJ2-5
TGTGCCAGAAGCTTCAACTTAGGGCTAGCGGGGGGGATGGGCCAAGAGACCCAGTACTTC
CARSFNLGLAGGMGQETQYF
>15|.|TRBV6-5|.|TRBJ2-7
TGTGCCAGCAGTCGCGGGACACCTTCCTCCTACGAGCAGTACTTC
CASSRGTPSSYEQYF
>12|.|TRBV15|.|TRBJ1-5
TGTGCCACCCAGGCAGGCAATCAGCCCCAGCATTTT
CATQAGNQPQHF
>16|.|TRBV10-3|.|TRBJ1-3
TGTGCCATCAGTGAGTCCACAGCGAGCTCTGGAAACACCATATATTTT
CAISESTASSGNTIYF
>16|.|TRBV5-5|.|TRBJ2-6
TGTGCCAGCAGCTTTTCGCCGAGCTCTGGGGCCAACGTCCTGACTTTC
CASSFSPSSGANVLTF
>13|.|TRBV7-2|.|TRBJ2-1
TGTGCCAGCAGCCCTAGCCGGTACAATGAGCAGTTCTTC
CASSPSRYNEQFF
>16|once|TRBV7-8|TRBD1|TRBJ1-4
TGTGCCAGCAGCTTCTCCTCCGGGACAGGGAGAGAAAAACTGTTTTTT
CASSFSSGTGREKLFF
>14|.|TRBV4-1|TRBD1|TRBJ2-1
TGCGCCAGCAGCCAAATAACAGGGGGAGGTGAGCAGTTCTTC
CASSQITGGGEQFF
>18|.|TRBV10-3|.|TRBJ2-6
TGTGCCATCAGTGAGTCGGGGGTTTCTACTTCTGGGGCCAACGTCCTGACTTTC
CAISESGVSTSGANVLTF
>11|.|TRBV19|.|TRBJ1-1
TGTGCCAGTAGTTCCAACACTGAAGCTTTCTTT
CASSSNTEAFF
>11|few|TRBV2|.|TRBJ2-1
TGTGCCAGCAGTTATCGACCGAAGCAGTTCTTC
CASSYRPKQFF
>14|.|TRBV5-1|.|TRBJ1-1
TGCGCCAGCAGCTTGGCCCACAGGAACACTGAAGCTTTCTTT
CASSLAHRNTEAFF
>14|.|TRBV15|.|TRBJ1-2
TGTGCCACCAGCAATGTAGGGGCTCACTATGGCTACACCTTC
CATSNVGAHYGYTF
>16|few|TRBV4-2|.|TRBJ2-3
TGTGCCAGCAGCCAAGATGTGTTTGACAGCACAGATACGCAGTATTTT
CASSQDVFDSTDTQYF
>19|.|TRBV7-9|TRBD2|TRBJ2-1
TGTGCCAGCAGCACCACCTCAACCCTTCAGCGGGGGGGATACAATGAGCAGTTCTTC
CASSTTSTLQRGGYNEQFF
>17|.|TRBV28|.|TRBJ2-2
TGTGCCAGCAGTCGAGACAGGCGGCACACGAACACCGGGGAGCTGTTTTTT
CASSRDRRHTNTGELFF
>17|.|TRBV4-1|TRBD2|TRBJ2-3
TGCGCCAGCAGCCAAGCAGGCCGGCTAGCGGGTGGCGATACGCAGTATTTT
CASSQAGRLAGGDTQYF
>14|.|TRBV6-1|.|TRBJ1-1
TGTGCCAGCAGTGAGTGGCAGGGAAACACTGAAGCTTTCTTT
CASSEWQGNTEAFF
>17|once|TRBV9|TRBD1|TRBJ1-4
TGTGCCAGCAGCGACAAACCGGGACAGGGGGGGATTGAAAAACTGTTTTTT
CASSDKPGQGGIEKLFF
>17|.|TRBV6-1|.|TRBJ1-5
TGTGCCAGCAGTGAAGGGTGGACGAGGGGTAGCAATCAGCCCCAGCATTTT
CASSEGWTRGSNQPQHF
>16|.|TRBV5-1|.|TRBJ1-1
TGCGCCAGCAGCCCTCTCGCAGGGTCCATGAACACTGAAGCTTTCTTT
CASSPLAGSMNTEAFF
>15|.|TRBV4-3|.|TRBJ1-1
TGCGCCAGCAGCCAAGAGAACAGTAGGGGCACTGAAGCTTTCTTT
CASSQENSRGTEAFF
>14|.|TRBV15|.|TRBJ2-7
TGTGCCACCAGCAGAGATTTAACAGCCTACGAGCAGTACTTC
CATSRDLTAYEQYF
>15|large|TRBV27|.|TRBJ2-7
TGTGCCAGCAGGCTCCACGGGGCTCGGTCCTACGAGCAGTACTTC
CASRLHGARSYEQYF
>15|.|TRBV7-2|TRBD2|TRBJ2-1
TGTGCCAGCAGTGTCGCGGCGGGGGGTTACAATGAGCAGTTCTTC
CASSVAAGGYNEQFF